Following are 5 T cell receptor beta chains from one sample sequenced in a study of T cell responses to AZD1222 COVID-19 vaccine. Profiling relied on immunoSEQ multiplex PCR, and the TCRdb table lists in-frame clones only, not all of them. The data contain 130,000 or so clones, around 91% of them singletons. This sample comprised peripheral blood, obtained on day 0 of AZD1222 vaccination. The receptors come from an adult in good health.

The table lists this clone with a count of one. The chain uses TRBV11-2 and TRBJ1-4; D gene uncertain. V shed 2 bases and J shed 5 bases, with 9 bases lying between them. Germline V gene sequence: CDR1 SGHAT, CDR2 FQNNGV. This CDR3 spans 14 amino acids. The CDR3 DNA reads TGTGCCAGCAGCTTATGGCAGGCAAATGAAAAACTGTTTTTT. This codes for CASSLWQANEKLFF.

The rearrangement uses TRBV5-6 and TRBJ1-2; D possibly corresponds to TRBD1 (6 bases). V lost 6 bases and J lost 8, with 20 bases in between. CDR1 and CDR2 (germline): SGHDT, YYEEEE. This CDR3 contains 14 residues. This CDR3 reads CASKLGGGSWGYTF. The CDR3 DNA reads as TGTGCCAGCAAGCTTGGGGGCGGGTCTTGGGGCTACACCTTC.

The chain carries TRBV11-3 and TRBJ2-5; tentatively, D is TRBD2 (6 bases). V dropped 5 bases and J dropped 6 bases, with 16 bases sitting between them. The CDR3 sequence is 14 residues long. The germline CDR1 and CDR2 sequences are SGHNT and YENEEA. CDR3 region: CASSRLDLSKTQYF. The CDR3 region has the DNA TGTGCCAGCAGCCGACTAGATCTCTCGAAGACCCAGTACTTC.

The V call is TRBV18, the J call TRBJ2-5, with 10 positions matching TRBD1. CDR1 and CDR2 from the germline V gene are KGHSH and LQKENI. V was pared by 5 bases and J by 3 bases, with 3 bases of the junction left unmatched. The CDR3 loop spans 14 amino acids. This chain's CDR3 is CASSTGQGKETQYF. CDR3 DNA: TGTGCCAGCTCAACGGGACAGGGGAAAGAGACCCAGTACTTC.

CDR3 region: CASSQSDTGELFF. The CDR3 nucleotides are TGTGCCAGCAGCCAGTCAGATACCGGGGAGCTGTTTTTT. The chain uses TRBV3-1 (or the pseudogene TRBV3-2) and TRBJ2-2; D gene ambiguous. Germline V gives CDR1 LGHDT, CDR2 YNNKEL (reference sequence). The CDR3 totals 13 residues. V was shortened by 3 bases and J by 5 bases, with 7 bases between the two germline ends.